Below are 12 T cell receptor beta chains sequenced from a single sample in a study of T cell responses to AZD1222 COVID-19 vaccine. Clones were read by immunoSEQ multiplex PCR, and TCRdb kept only the in-frame ones, dropping some. The sample carries 100,000 to 150,000 clones, roughly 82% recorded once. The sequencing used peripheral blood, collected 28 days after the second AZD1222 dose. The source of these receptors is an adult who received the AZD1222 COVID-19 vaccine.

The chain has TRBV28 and TRBJ2-5, with 8 bases lining up with TRBD2. The CDR3 contains 12 residues. Unmatched junction bases numbered 6, after V lost 6 bases and J lost 9 bases. Germline V gene data show CDR1 as MDHEN and CDR2 as SYDVKM. CDR3 nucleotides: TGTGCCAGCAGGATTAGCGGGGAATCCCAGTACTTC. Its protein product is CASRISGESQYF. Complete variable domain (other parts from reference TRBV28 and TRBJ2-5): DVKVTQSSRYLVKRTGEKVFLECVQDMDHENMFWYRQDPGLGLRLIYFSYDVKMKEKGDIPEGYSVSREKKERFSLILESASTNQTSMYLCASRISGESQYFGPGTRLLVL.

This chain uses TRBV12-3 or TRBV12-4 with TRBJ1-3; D is unresolved. The length of the CDR3 is 13 residues. The germline V and J ends were trimmed by 4 bases and 1 base, with 5 bases remaining between them. CDR3 in amino acids: CASSWDSGNTIYF. Written as DNA, the CDR3 is TGTGCCAGCAGTTGGGATTCTGGAAACACCATATATTTT.

The gene calls are TRBV19 and TRBJ2-1; D is perhaps TRBD1 (6 bases). This CDR3 is 13 amino acids long. Trimming cost V 6 bases and J 3 bases, with 9 bases left between them. The germline gives CDR1 LNHDA, CDR2 SQIVND (reference sequence). This chain's CDR3 is CASRKDSYNEQFF. CDR3 in DNA: TGTGCCAGTAGAAAGGACAGCTACAATGAGCAGTTCTTC.

This clone has only a few counts. One junction end does not reproduce the germline sequence, and a read error may be involved. V usage is TRBV15 and J usage is TRBJ1-5; D may be TRBD1 (5 bases). CDR3 length equals 15 residues. Germline CDR1 reads LNHNV; CDR2 reads YYDKDF (reference sequence). The CDR3 protein is CATSGEPGFDQPQHF. The CDR3, as DNA: TGTGCCACCAGCGGAGAACCAGGGTTCGACCAGCCCCAGCATTTT.

V is TRBV28 and J is TRBJ2-1; D remains unclear. V lost 3 bases and J lost 9, with 18 bases in between. This CDR3 region has 15 residues. Germline CDR1 and CDR2: MDHEN and SYDVKM. The CDR3 is CASSFPGSLDGEQFF. The CDR3 DNA sequence: TGTGCCAGCAGTTTCCCCGGCTCCCTCGACGGTGAGCAGTTCTTC.

This chain uses TRBV28 with TRBJ1-2, with 10 bases that match TRBD1. The CDR3 spans 13 residues. After removal of 7 bases from V and 7 bases from J, the junction contained 6 bases not matched to a gene. Germline CDR1 and CDR2: MDHEN and SYDVKM. CDR3 sequence reads: CASTRDRGSGYTF. The CDR3 DNA reads TGTGCCAGCACCCGGGACAGGGGAAGTGGCTACACCTTC.

The chain is built from TRBV25-1 and TRBJ1-6; 7 nucleotides line up with TRBD1. The CDR3 runs 15 residues. The germline gives CDR1 MGHDK, CDR2 SYGVNS. Trimming removed 2 bases from V and 8 bases from J; junction bases left unmatched: 6. The CDR3 protein is CASSEAGTAHSPLHF. In DNA, the CDR3 is TGTGCCAGCAGTGAAGCCGGGACAGCTCATTCACCCCTCCACTTT.

This chain joins TRBV7-2 and TRBJ1-6; TRBD1 agrees at 7 bases. Germline V gene data show CDR1 as SGHTA and CDR2 as FQGNSA. Trimming at V came to 7 bases and at J to 5 bases, leaving 8 bases not matched to a gene. This CDR3 is 15 amino acids long. In DNA form, the CDR3 reads TGTGCCAGCACGCGGGGACAGATAGATAATTCACCCCTCCACTTT. Translated: CASTRGQIDNSPLHF.

This chain connects TRBV7-8 to TRBJ1-6, with D unclear. Trimming left V 1 base short and J 6 bases short, with 13 bases between. This CDR3 comprises 16 residues. From germline, CDR1 is SGHVS and CDR2 FQNEAQ. In nucleotides, the CDR3 is TGTGCCAGCAGCTTAGAACTCGATTGGTCTAATTCACCCCTCCACTTT. It is translated as CASSLELDWSNSPLHF.

This clone was recorded once. The chain combines TRBV9 with TRBJ2-1; TRBD1 might be the D (7 bases). CDR3 length equals 12 residues. Germline V gene sequence: CDR1 SGDLS, CDR2 YYNGEE. Between the trimmed V and J ends, which lost 3 bases and 13 bases, there was a span of 14 bases. The CDR3 loop is CASSGSGGSQFF. The CDR3, as DNA: TGTGCCAGCAGCGGGTCAGGGGGGTCTCAGTTCTTC.

This CDR3 is CASSKSGLAKETQYF. As DNA, the CDR3 is TGTGCCAGCAGTAAATCGGGACTAGCGAAAGAGACCCAGTACTTC. The rearrangement links TRBV25-1 to TRBJ2-5; 10 bases match TRBD2. The junction had 6 bases not matched to a gene; V was cut back by 5 bases and J by 3 bases. From germline, CDR1 is MGHDK and CDR2 SYGVNS. The CDR3 extends over 15 amino acids. The whole variable domain, filled in from reference TRBV25-1 and TRBJ2-5, reads EADIYQTPRYLVIGTGKKITLECSQTMGHDKMYWYQQDPGMELHLIHYSYGVNSTEKGDLSSESTVSRIRTEHFPLTLESARPSHTSQYLCASSKSGLAKETQYFGPGTRLLVL.

This clone appeared a single time. The chain employs TRBV7-8 and TRBJ1-3; the D is unclear. Trimming stripped 0 bases from V and 0 bases from J, with 12 bases between. CDR1 is SGHVS and CDR2 is FQNEAQ in the germline V gene. The CDR3 runs 17 residues. As DNA, the CDR3 is TGTGCCAGCAGCTTAGCGCGGCTGGGGAACTCTGGAAACACCATATATTTT. This translates into CASSLARLGNSGNTIYF.